Listed here are 5 T cell receptor beta chains from one sample, sequenced in a study of blood T cell repertoires in COVID-19. The assay was immunoSEQ multiplex PCR, and TCRdb's table has in-frame clones only and misses some. The sample includes over 95,000 clones, approximately 90% of them seen just once. Source material: peripheral blood. These receptor sequences come from a human donor with acute or convalescent COVID-19. The donor label of this sample is uncertain.

CDR3 sequence: CASSQDRYGGKYF. The CDR3 bases are TGCGCCAGCAGCCAAGATCGCTACGGGGGGAAGTATTTT. The chain links TRBV4-3 to TRBJ2-3, with 7 bases aligning to TRBD2. The germline V gene has CDR1 LGHNA and CDR2 YSLEER. This CDR3 comprises 13 residues. Trimming at V came to 0 bases and at J to 13 bases, leaving 7 bases not matched to a gene.

The rearrangement joins TRBV12-3 or TRBV12-4 to TRBJ2-7; D is ambiguous. This CDR3 contains 12 residues. Trimming removed 7 bases from V and 4 bases from J, with 11 bases in between. The CDR3 spells CASTSPGYEQYF. The CDR3 coding sequence is TGTGCCAGCACCTCCCCGGGTTACGAGCAGTACTTC.

The gene calls are TRBV11-2 and TRBJ2-4; 10 bases map to TRBD2. This CDR3 comprises 19 residues. The V and J ends lost 5 bases and 0 bases, in that order; junction bases with no gene match: 13. From germline, CDR1 is SGHAT and CDR2 FQNNGV. The CDR3 here is CASSMRPGLANLAKNIQYF. The CDR3 bases are TGTGCCAGCAGCATGCGACCGGGACTAGCGAACCTAGCCAAAAACATTCAGTACTTC.

The CDR3 DNA sequence: TGTGCCACCAGCAGAGATTTAACTAGCGGGGGGAACGAGCAGTACTTC. Translation: CATSRDLTSGGNEQYF. The gene calls are TRBV15 and TRBJ2-7, with TRBD2 matching over 12 bases. The germline V gene has CDR1 LNHNV and CDR2 YYDKDF (reference sequence). There are 16 residues in the CDR3. V was pared by 0 bases and J by 5 bases, with 5 bases of the junction left unmatched. The entire variable domain, with the rest obtained from reference TRBV15 and TRBJ2-7, is as follows: DAMVIQNPRYQVTQFGKPVTLSCSQTLNHNVMYWYQQKSSQAPKLLFHYYDKDFNNEADTPDNFQSRRPNTSFCFLDIRSPGLGDTAMYLCATSRDLTSGGNEQYFGPGTRLTVT.

This clone has just one count. The chain joins TRBV4-2 to TRBJ2-2; 7 bases agree with TRBD1. With V trimmed by 3 bases and J by 4 bases, 5 bases remained unmatched. CDR3 length: 15 residues. The germline V gene encodes CDR1 LGHNA and CDR2 YNFKEQ. The CDR3 sequence is CASSQQQGPTGELFF. The DNA for the CDR3 is TGTGCCAGCAGCCAGCAACAGGGGCCCACCGGGGAGCTGTTTTTT.